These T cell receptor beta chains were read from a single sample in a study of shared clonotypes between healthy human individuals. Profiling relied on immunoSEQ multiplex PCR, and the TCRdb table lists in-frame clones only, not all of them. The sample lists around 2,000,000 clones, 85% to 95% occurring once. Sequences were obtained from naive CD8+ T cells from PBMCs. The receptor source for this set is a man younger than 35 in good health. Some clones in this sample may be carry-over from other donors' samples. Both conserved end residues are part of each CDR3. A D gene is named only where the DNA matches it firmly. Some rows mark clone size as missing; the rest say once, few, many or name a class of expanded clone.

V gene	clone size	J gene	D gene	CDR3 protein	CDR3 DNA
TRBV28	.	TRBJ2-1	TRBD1	CASSLGTGTYNEQFF	TGTGCCAGCAGTTTAGGGACAGGGACATACAATGAGCAGTTCTTC
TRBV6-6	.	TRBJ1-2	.	CASRNYGALDLYGYTF	TGTGCCAGCAGGAATTACGGGGCTCTGGATCTGTATGGCTACACCTTC
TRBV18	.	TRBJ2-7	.	CASSPPEGVHEQYF	TGTGCCAGCTCACCACCGGAAGGGGTTCACGAGCAGTACTTC
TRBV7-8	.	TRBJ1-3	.	CASSLALAGSSGNTIYF	TGTGCCAGCAGCTTAGCCTTGGCCGGCAGCTCTGGAAACACCATATATTTT
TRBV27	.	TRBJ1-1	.	CASSLRGTEAFF	TGTGCCAGCAGTCTCCGGGGGACTGAAGCTTTCTTT
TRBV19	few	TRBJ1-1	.	CASGPGTEAFF	TGTGCCAGTGGCCCCGGGACTGAAGCTTTCTTT
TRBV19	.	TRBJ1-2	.	CASSIQDKNYGYTF	TGTGCCAGTAGTATCCAGGACAAGAACTATGGCTACACCTTC
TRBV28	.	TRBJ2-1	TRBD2	CASSSRSLAGGNEQFF	TGTGCCAGCAGTTCGAGGAGCCTAGCGGGAGGCAATGAGCAGTTCTTC
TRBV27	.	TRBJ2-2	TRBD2	CASSPNSGVNTGELFF	TGTGCCAGCAGTCCCAATAGCGGGGTGAACACCGGGGAGCTGTTTTTT
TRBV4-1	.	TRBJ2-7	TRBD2	CASSQGPAGVYEQYF	TGCGCCAGCAGCCAAGGGCCAGCGGGGGTCTACGAGCAGTACTTC
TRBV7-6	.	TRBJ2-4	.	CASSPEGAKNIQYF	TGTGCCAGCAGCCCTGAGGGTGCCAAAAACATTCAGTACTTC
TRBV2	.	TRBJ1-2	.	CASLRTAGVLRLYGYTF	TGTGCCAGCTTGAGGACAGCGGGCGTTCTTCGTCTCTATGGCTACACCTTC
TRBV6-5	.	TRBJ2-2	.	CASSYARDPGELFF	TGTGCCAGCAGTTACGCGAGGGATCCCGGGGAGCTGTTTTTT
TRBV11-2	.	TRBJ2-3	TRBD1	CASSLLGGTSTDTQYF	TGTGCCAGCAGCTTGTTAGGGGGCACTAGCACAGATACGCAGTATTTT
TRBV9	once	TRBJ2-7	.	CASSLGAGNYEQYF	TGTGCCAGCAGCCTCGGGGCGGGCAACTACGAGCAGTACTTC
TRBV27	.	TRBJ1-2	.	CASSPHGGNYGYTF	TGTGCCAGCAGTCCCCATGGGGGTAACTATGGCTACACCTTC
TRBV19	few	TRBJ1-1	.	CASSIDLEDLGTYTEAFF	TGTGCCAGTAGTATAGACCTCGAGGACCTTGGTACGTACACTGAAGCTTTCTTT
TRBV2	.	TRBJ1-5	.	CASRTAGF	TGTGCCAGCAGAACTGCCGGGTTT
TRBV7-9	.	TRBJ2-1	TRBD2	CVSSTGTSGYNEQFF	TGTGTCAGCAGCACCGGGACTAGCGGCTACAATGAGCAGTTCTTC
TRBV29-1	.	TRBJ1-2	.	CSVVEGYGYTF	TGCAGCGTTGTCGAGGGATATGGCTACACCTTC
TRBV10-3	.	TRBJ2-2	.	CAISEPMAGTLFF	TGTGCCATCAGTGAGCCTATGGCGGGGACGCTGTTTTTT
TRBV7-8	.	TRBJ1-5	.	CASSSGGTGISNQPQHF	TGTGCCAGCAGCTCGGGAGGCACAGGGATAAGCAATCAGCCCCAGCATTTT
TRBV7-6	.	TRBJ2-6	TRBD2	CASSLVAGGPSGANVLTF	TGTGCCAGCAGCTTAGTAGCGGGGGGTCCCTCTGGGGCCAACGTCCTGACTTTC
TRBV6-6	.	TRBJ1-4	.	CASSYREKLFF	TGTGCCAGCAGTTACCGTGAAAAACTGTTTTTT
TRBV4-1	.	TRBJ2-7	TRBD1	CASSQDSRTLGTGTTYEQYF	TGCGCCAGCAGCCAAGATTCTAGGACCTTAGGGACAGGTACGACCTACGAGCAGTACTTC
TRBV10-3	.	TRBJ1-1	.	CAISEVLGRRGENTEAFF	TGTGCCATCAGTGAGGTCCTGGGGAGGCGTGGGGAGAACACTGAAGCTTTCTTT
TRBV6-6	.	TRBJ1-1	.	CASSYPDTEAFF	TGTGCCAGCAGTTACCCCGACACTGAAGCTTTCTTT
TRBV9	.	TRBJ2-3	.	CASSVGQPVTDTQYF	TGTGCCAGCAGCGTAGGCCAGCCGGTCACAGATACGCAGTATTTT
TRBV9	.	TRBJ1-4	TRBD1	CASSPSTGSRKLFF	TGTGCCAGCAGCCCCTCGACAGGGTCCAGAAAACTGTTTTTT
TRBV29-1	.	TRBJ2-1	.	CSVDPPGTYNEQFF	TGCAGCGTTGATCCCCCGGGTACGTACAATGAGCAGTTCTTC
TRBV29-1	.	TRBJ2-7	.	CSVGKTTFGPYEQYF	TGCAGCGTTGGAAAAACTACTTTTGGGCCCTACGAGCAGTACTTC
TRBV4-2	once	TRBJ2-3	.	CASSQTGTPLTDTQYF	TGTGCCAGCAGCCAAACCGGGACTCCTCTCACAGATACGCAGTATTTT
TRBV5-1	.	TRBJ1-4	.	CASSLWAENEKLFF	TGCGCCAGCAGCTTGTGGGCAGAGAATGAAAAACTGTTTTTT
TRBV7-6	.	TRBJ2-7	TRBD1	CASSFPDRESEQYF	TGTGCCAGCAGCTTTCCGGACAGGGAGAGCGAGCAGTACTTC
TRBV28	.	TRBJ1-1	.	CASSFRRRSYTEAFF	TGTGCCAGCAGTTTCCGACGGAGGTCTTACACTGAAGCTTTCTTT
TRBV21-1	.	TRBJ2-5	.	CASISPGLAGESLETQYF	TGTGCCAGCATCTCACCGGGACTAGCGGGAGAGTCATTAGAGACCCAGTACTTC
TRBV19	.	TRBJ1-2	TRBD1	CASSIRGTDYGYTF	TGTGCCAGTAGTATTCGAGGGACAGACTATGGCTACACCTTC
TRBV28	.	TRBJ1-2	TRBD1	CATGRGQDNYGYTF	TGTGCCACCGGGAGGGGGCAGGATAACTATGGCTACACCTTC
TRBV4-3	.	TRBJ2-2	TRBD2	CASSHGLAGVLTGELFF	TGCGCCAGCAGCCACGGACTAGCGGGAGTATTGACCGGGGAGCTGTTTTTT
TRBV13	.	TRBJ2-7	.	CASSPSYGRSLGEQYF	TGTGCCAGCAGCCCAAGTTATGGGAGGTCGTTAGGCGAGCAGTACTTC
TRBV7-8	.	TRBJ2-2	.	CASSQQPGQNTGELFF	TGTGCCAGCAGCCAACAGCCGGGACAGAACACCGGGGAGCTGTTTTTT
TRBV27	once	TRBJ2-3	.	CASSPSGPLTQYF	TGTGCCAGCAGCCCCTCAGGCCCCCTTACGCAGTATTTT
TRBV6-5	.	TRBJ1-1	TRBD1	CASSYGTGEAFF	TGTGCCAGCAGTTACGGGACAGGGGAAGCTTTCTTT
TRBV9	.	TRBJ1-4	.	CASSVGELSRLFF	TGTGCCAGCAGCGTAGGGGAGCTGTCACGACTGTTTTTT
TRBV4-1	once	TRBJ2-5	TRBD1	CASSHSEARRGETQYF	TGCGCCAGCAGCCATTCCGAGGCACGCAGGGGGGAGACCCAGTACTTC
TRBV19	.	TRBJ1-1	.	CASTQRGPTEAFF	TGTGCCAGTACCCAGAGGGGTCCCACGGAAGCTTTCTTT
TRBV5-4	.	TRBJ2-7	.	CASSSTLDEQYF	TGTGCCAGCAGCTCGACCCTCGACGAGCAGTACTTC
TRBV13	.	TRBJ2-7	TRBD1	CASSQGTGDFRNEQYF	TGTGCCAGCAGCCAAGGGACAGGCGACTTTAGGAACGAGCAGTACTTC
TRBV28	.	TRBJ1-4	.	CASSFIRAVEPGTNEKLFF	TGTGCCAGCAGTTTCATAAGGGCGGTTGAACCCGGAACTAATGAAAAACTGTTTTTT
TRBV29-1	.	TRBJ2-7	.	CSVVSDSLYEQYF	TGCAGCGTTGTGTCGGACAGTCTATACGAGCAGTACTTC
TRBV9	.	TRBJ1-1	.	CASSVRPDRNTEAFF	TGTGCCAGCAGCGTAAGACCCGACAGGAACACTGAAGCTTTCTTT
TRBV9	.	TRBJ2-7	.	CASSARQDYEQYF	TGTGCCAGCAGCGCCCGACAGGACTACGAGCAGTACTTC
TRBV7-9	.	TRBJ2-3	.	CAIRRTDTQYF	TGTGCCATCAGGCGTACAGATACGCAGTATTTT
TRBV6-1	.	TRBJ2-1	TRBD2	CASSEIVAGGHEQFF	TGTGCCAGCAGTGAAATAGTAGCGGGAGGTCATGAGCAGTTCTTC